A selection of T cell receptor beta chains follows, all from one sample in a study of post-analysis software for immune sequencing data. TCRdb recomputed calls from the PCR reads with MiXCR, one row per CDR3 protein. The sample lists about half a million distinct CDR3 sequences, around 40% occurring once. Sequencing was carried out using blood. These receptors all come from a girl under 18 with multiple sclerosis. Each CDR3 is given with its conserved first and last residue. D genes are given only for firm matches. The size entry is marked missing in some rows and otherwise reads once, few, many or a size class.

j_gene: TRBJ2-1
v_gene: TRBV20-1
d_gene: TRBD2
abundance: -
CDR3nt: TGCAGTGCTAGAGCCCGCACAGCGGGAGTTCCCAATGAGCAGTTCTTC
CDR3aa: CSARARTAGVPNEQFF

j_gene: TRBJ1-2
v_gene: TRBV7-2
d_gene: -
abundance: -
CDR3nt: TGTGCCAGCAGTTCCGGATTTGGCTACACCTTC
CDR3aa: CASSSGFGYTF

j_gene: TRBJ2-7
v_gene: TRBV21-1
d_gene: -
abundance: few
CDR3nt: TGTGCCAGCAGCAACGCCTGGGGAGAGGTACCCTACGAGCAGTACTTC
CDR3aa: CASSNAWGEVPYEQYF

j_gene: TRBJ2-3
v_gene: TRBV7-6
d_gene: -
abundance: few
CDR3nt: TGTGCCAGCAGCTTCCCGGGGAGCACCTTGAACACAGATACGCAGTATTTT
CDR3aa: CASSFPGSTLNTDTQYF

j_gene: TRBJ1-2
v_gene: TRBV11-3
d_gene: -
abundance: -
CDR3nt: TGTGCCAGCAGCTTAGAGGCGGGCCGTGGCTACACCTTC
CDR3aa: CASSLEAGRGYTF

j_gene: TRBJ1-2
v_gene: TRBV9
d_gene: TRBD1
abundance: -
CDR3nt: TGTGCCAGCAGCCCGGGGACAGTAATTAACTATGGCTACACCTTC
CDR3aa: CASSPGTVINYGYTF

j_gene: TRBJ2-7
v_gene: TRBV12-3/TRBV12-4
d_gene: TRBD1
abundance: many
CDR3nt: TGCGCCAGCAGCTTGGCCGGGACAGACTACGAGCAGTACTTC
CDR3aa: CASSLAGTDYEQYF

j_gene: TRBJ1-2
v_gene: TRBV15
d_gene: TRBD1
abundance: once
CDR3nt: TGTGCCACCAGCAGAGATATAAAGGACAGGGGCAACGGCTACACCTTC
CDR3aa: CATSRDIKDRGNGYTF

j_gene: TRBJ2-7
v_gene: TRBV29-1
d_gene: TRBD2
abundance: -
CDR3nt: TGCAGCGTTGTTTCCGGGACTAGCCTCGGGGGAACCTACGAGCAGTACTTC
CDR3aa: CSVVSGTSLGGTYEQYF

j_gene: TRBJ2-1
v_gene: TRBV9
d_gene: -
abundance: few
CDR3nt: TGTGCCAGCAGCTCATCAGGGGGGGATGAGCAGTTCTTC
CDR3aa: CASSSSGGDEQFF

j_gene: TRBJ2-5
v_gene: TRBV5-1
d_gene: -
abundance: few
CDR3nt: TGCGCCAGCAGCCCTTCTAGGAGAGAGGAGACCCAGTACTTC
CDR3aa: CASSPSRREETQYF

j_gene: TRBJ1-1
v_gene: TRBV7-2
d_gene: -
abundance: -
CDR3nt: TGTGCCAGCAGCTTGGGCAGTCACACTGAAGCTTTCTTT
CDR3aa: CASSLGSHTEAFF

j_gene: TRBJ1-2
v_gene: TRBV20-1
d_gene: -
abundance: -
CDR3nt: TGCAGTGCTCCCCGCCCGCTTACTAATCTCGACGGCCGGAACTATGGCTACACCTTC
CDR3aa: CSAPRPLTNLDGRNYGYTF

j_gene: TRBJ2-3
v_gene: TRBV9
d_gene: -
abundance: -
CDR3nt: TGTGCCAGCAGCGTAGAGGCGGCAGATACGCAGTATTTT
CDR3aa: CASSVEAADTQYF

j_gene: TRBJ2-7
v_gene: TRBV6-8
d_gene: -
abundance: few
CDR3nt: TGTGCCAGCACCTACGGCAGGACAGAGACCTACGAGCAGTACTTC
CDR3aa: CASTYGRTETYEQYF

j_gene: TRBJ2-3
v_gene: TRBV28
d_gene: TRBD2
abundance: once
CDR3nt: TGTGCCAGCAGATCACTAGCGGGATACACAGATACGCAGTATTTT
CDR3aa: CASRSLAGYTDTQYF

j_gene: TRBJ2-7
v_gene: TRBV18
d_gene: TRBD2
abundance: many
CDR3nt: TGCGCCAGCAGCCCCGGGACTAGCGGCTACGAGCAGTACTTC
CDR3aa: CASSPGTSGYEQYF

j_gene: TRBJ2-5
v_gene: TRBV18
d_gene: -
abundance: -
CDR3nt: TGTGCCAGCTCACCAAACAGATTCCAAGAGACCCAGTACTTC
CDR3aa: CASSPNRFQETQYF

j_gene: TRBJ1-5
v_gene: TRBV5-6
d_gene: -
abundance: -
CDR3nt: TGTGCCAGCAGCTATTGGGGGACGGGATTTAGCAATCAGCCCCAGCATTTT
CDR3aa: CASSYWGTGFSNQPQHF

j_gene: TRBJ2-5
v_gene: TRBV28
d_gene: TRBD2
abundance: -
CDR3nt: TGTGCCAGTAAACTGGGGCTAGCGGGAGCACTTGGCGAGACCCAGTACTTC
CDR3aa: CASKLGLAGALGETQYF

j_gene: TRBJ1-2
v_gene: TRBV27
d_gene: -
abundance: few
CDR3nt: TGTGCCAGCATGGGGGGGGGCTATGGCTACACCTTC
CDR3aa: CASMGGGYGYTF

j_gene: TRBJ2-7
v_gene: TRBV20-1
d_gene: -
abundance: -
CDR3nt: TGCAGTGCTAGGAACAGTGCTTCCTACGAGCAGTACTTC
CDR3aa: CSARNSASYEQYF

j_gene: TRBJ2-5
v_gene: TRBV20-1
d_gene: TRBD2
abundance: -
CDR3nt: TGCAGTGCTAGAGGACTAGCGGGGCAAGAGACCCAGTACTTC
CDR3aa: CSARGLAGQETQYF

j_gene: TRBJ2-1
v_gene: TRBV11-2
d_gene: TRBD2
abundance: -
CDR3nt: TGTGCCAGCAGCCCCGGGCGGGAGTACCACAATGAGCAGTTCTTC
CDR3aa: CASSPGREYHNEQFF

j_gene: TRBJ2-2
v_gene: TRBV11-2
d_gene: TRBD2
abundance: -
CDR3nt: TGTGCCAGCAGCTTAGGATCTAGCGGGACCGGGGAGCTGTTTTTT
CDR3aa: CASSLGSSGTGELFF

j_gene: TRBJ2-3
v_gene: TRBV20-1
d_gene: TRBD2
abundance: few
CDR3nt: TGCAGTGCCACCACTAGCGGGATCACAGATACGCAGTATTTT
CDR3aa: CSATTSGITDTQYF

j_gene: TRBJ2-7
v_gene: TRBV7-6
d_gene: TRBD1
abundance: few
CDR3nt: TGTGCCAGCAGCTCCCGGGACAGGGGTATCTACGAGCAGTACTTC
CDR3aa: CASSSRDRGIYEQYF

j_gene: TRBJ2-4
v_gene: TRBV12-3/TRBV12-4
d_gene: -
abundance: once
CDR3nt: TGTGCCAGCAGCCCCTTCGGAGTCGCCAAAAACATTCAGTACTTC
CDR3aa: CASSPFGVAKNIQYF

j_gene: TRBJ2-3
v_gene: TRBV7-9
d_gene: -
abundance: few
CDR3nt: TGTGCCAGCAGCTTAACGGGTCCGATGGGCACAGATACGCAGTATTTT
CDR3aa: CASSLTGPMGTDTQYF

j_gene: TRBJ2-7
v_gene: TRBV12-3/TRBV12-4
d_gene: -
abundance: few
CDR3nt: TGTGCCAGCAGCAGGGGCGTGGGGTCCTCCTACGAGCAGTACTTC
CDR3aa: CASSRGVGSSYEQYF

j_gene: TRBJ2-7
v_gene: TRBV5-1
d_gene: TRBD2
abundance: few
CDR3nt: TGCGCCAGCAGCTTAACTCCGGGACTAGATTACTCCTACGAGCAGTACTTC
CDR3aa: CASSLTPGLDYSYEQYF

j_gene: TRBJ2-4
v_gene: TRBV28
d_gene: -
abundance: -
CDR3nt: TGTGCCAGCAGTTTAGGTAGAAACATTCAGTACTTC
CDR3aa: CASSLGRNIQYF

j_gene: TRBJ1-2
v_gene: TRBV11-2
d_gene: -
abundance: -
CDR3nt: TGTGCCAGCAGCTTAGTCCGTCGGGCGGAATATGGCTACACCTTC
CDR3aa: CASSLVRRAEYGYTF

j_gene: TRBJ2-7
v_gene: TRBV6-6
d_gene: -
abundance: few
CDR3nt: TGTGCCAGCAGCCGGGACACCCACTACGAGCAGTACTTC
CDR3aa: CASSRDTHYEQYF

j_gene: TRBJ1-5
v_gene: TRBV10-3
d_gene: -
abundance: -
CDR3nt: TGTGCCATCAGTGAGGCAGGGGGCAATCAGCCCCAGCATTTT
CDR3aa: CAISEAGGNQPQHF

j_gene: TRBJ2-3
v_gene: TRBV4-2
d_gene: -
abundance: -
CDR3nt: TGTGCCAGCAGCCAACCTTACCAACTAGTCGGAGACACAGATACGCAGTATTTT
CDR3aa: CASSQPYQLVGDTDTQYF

j_gene: TRBJ2-1
v_gene: TRBV6-6
d_gene: -
abundance: -
CDR3nt: TGTGCCAGCAGTGTCCAAAATGAGCAGTTCTTC
CDR3aa: CASSVQNEQFF

j_gene: TRBJ1-2
v_gene: TRBV6-6
d_gene: -
abundance: few
CDR3nt: TGTGCCAGCAGGCCTCCCTCGGCTAACTATGGCTACACCTTC
CDR3aa: CASRPPSANYGYTF

j_gene: TRBJ2-7
v_gene: TRBV5-6
d_gene: TRBD2
abundance: -
CDR3nt: TGTGCCAGCAGCTCGGACCTAGCGGGAGTGATATACAATGAGCAGTACTTC
CDR3aa: CASSSDLAGVIYNEQYF

j_gene: TRBJ2-7
v_gene: TRBV5-1
d_gene: -
abundance: -
CDR3nt: TGCGCCAGCAGCTTGCAAGGGTCGTCGTACAATGAGCAGTACTTC
CDR3aa: CASSLQGSSYNEQYF

j_gene: TRBJ2-7
v_gene: TRBV29-1
d_gene: TRBD1
abundance: few
CDR3nt: TGCAGCGTTGTCCGCGACAGGGGGGGGTCCGAGCAGTACTTC
CDR3aa: CSVVRDRGGSEQYF

j_gene: TRBJ1-2
v_gene: TRBV2
d_gene: -
abundance: -
CDR3nt: TGTGCCAGTGCTCCTCACTATGGCTACACCTTC
CDR3aa: CASAPHYGYTF

j_gene: TRBJ2-2
v_gene: TRBV20-1
d_gene: -
abundance: -
CDR3nt: TGCAGTGCTGGGTTTAGGACCGGGGAGCTGTTTTTT
CDR3aa: CSAGFRTGELFF

j_gene: TRBJ1-1
v_gene: TRBV29-1
d_gene: -
abundance: -
CDR3nt: TGCAGCGTTGAAGTCGGCGAGAACACTGAAGCTTTCTTT
CDR3aa: CSVEVGENTEAFF

j_gene: TRBJ2-7
v_gene: TRBV24-1
d_gene: -
abundance: -
CDR3nt: TGTGCCACCGGCGATGCAGGGTACGGCGGAGACTACGAGCAGTACTTC
CDR3aa: CATGDAGYGGDYEQYF

j_gene: TRBJ2-1
v_gene: TRBV29-1
d_gene: -
abundance: few
CDR3nt: TGCAGCGGGGGTACGAGCCCCTACAATGAGCAGTTCTTC
CDR3aa: CSGGTSPYNEQFF

j_gene: TRBJ2-1
v_gene: TRBV7-9
d_gene: TRBD2
abundance: -
CDR3nt: TGTGCCAGCTCGGGGGGAGCTTTGCCCAATGAGCAGTTCTTC
CDR3aa: CASSGGALPNEQFF

j_gene: TRBJ2-2
v_gene: TRBV27
d_gene: TRBD2
abundance: -
CDR3nt: TGTGCCAGCAGCCCCGGGACTAGCGGGCGCGGGGAGCTGTTTTTT
CDR3aa: CASSPGTSGRGELFF

j_gene: TRBJ2-5
v_gene: TRBV4-2
d_gene: TRBD1
abundance: -
CDR3nt: TGTGCCAGCAGCCAAGTTGGGACAGTTTCGGAGACCCAGTACTTC
CDR3aa: CASSQVGTVSETQYF

j_gene: TRBJ2-7
v_gene: TRBV20-1
d_gene: TRBD1
abundance: few
CDR3nt: TGCAGTGCTGGCCGACAGGGGAAAGGCTACGAGCAGTACTTC
CDR3aa: CSAGRQGKGYEQYF

j_gene: TRBJ2-1
v_gene: TRBV21-1
d_gene: -
abundance: -
CDR3nt: TGTGCCAGCACCGGAAAGTTGGTGGGGGACAGGGGGCCCTACTCCTACAATGAGCAGTTCTTC
CDR3aa: CASTGKLVGDRGPYSYNEQFF

j_gene: TRBJ2-5
v_gene: TRBV7-8
d_gene: TRBD1
abundance: -
CDR3nt: TGTGCCAGCAGCTTAGGTTTTGGCAGGGGGCAGGAGAAGCAGTACTTC
CDR3aa: CASSLGFGRGQEKQYF

j_gene: TRBJ2-5
v_gene: TRBV19
d_gene: TRBD2
abundance: -
CDR3nt: TGTGCCAGTAGTACTCGGACTAGCGGGGGACAAGAGACCCAGTACTTC
CDR3aa: CASSTRTSGGQETQYF

j_gene: TRBJ2-7
v_gene: TRBV5-6
d_gene: -
abundance: few
CDR3nt: TGTGCCAGCAGCTCCCCTGGGGCGGTTTACGAGCAGTACTTC
CDR3aa: CASSSPGAVYEQYF

j_gene: TRBJ1-4
v_gene: TRBV29-1
d_gene: -
abundance: -
CDR3nt: TGCAGCGTTGAAGATCGGACTAAACCGGGATTGTTTTTT
CDR3aa: CSVEDRTKPGLFF